This T cell receptor (beta chain) was documented in a study of cytomegalovirus exposure and HLA in healthy donors. Overall study findings and caveats: Specific recognition of CMV antigens was confirmed in vitro for three chains (all CMV-associated). The investigators catalogued some 160 TCR beta chains as cytomegalovirus-associated. Accounts indicate the classifier identified cytomegalovirus status with strong specificity and sensitivity. Most sequenced TCRs were rare (though some public TCRs occurred in many donors).

The data were produced by immunoSEQ multiplex PCR, yet TCRdb's version contains in-frame clones alone and is incomplete. The sample holds some 130,000 clones, 84% seen once. Points on this clone: The antigen is undetermined.

The CDR3 consists of 16 residues. The V gene's germline CDR1 is SGHRS and CDR2 YFSETQ. The ends lost 4 bases at V and 2 bases at J; junction bases unmatched: 10. The clonotype was recovered from a woman in her twenties or thirties in good health and CMV-seronegative. The chain joins TRBV5-1 to TRBJ1-2; 8 bases fit TRBD1. The sequenced sample was PBMCs. DNA of the CDR3: TGCGCCAGCAGCCCCGGACAGGGATTTTCAAACTATGGCTACACCTTC. As protein: CASSPGQGFSNYGYTF.